Shown below are 16 T cell receptor beta chains from a single sample sequenced in a study of blood T cell repertoires in COVID-19. Profiling relied on immunoSEQ multiplex PCR, and the TCRdb table lists in-frame clones only, not all of them. The table shows about 50,000 clones, with 88% occurring only once. Material: peripheral blood. These receptors originate from a human donor with active COVID-19. The donor label of this sample is uncertain.

The chain combines TRBV12-3 or TRBV12-4 with TRBJ2-3, with D possibly matching TRBD2 (5 bases). Trimming shortened V by 7 bases and J by 1 base, and 9 bases separated the two germline ends. CDR3 length: 13 residues. This chain's CDR3 is CASTPGGTDTQYF. CDR3 nucleotides: TGTGCCAGCACCCCCGGGGGCACAGATACGCAGTATTTT.

The chain uses TRBV7-2 and TRBJ1-2; a weak D match, TRBD1 (6 bases). This CDR3 is 14 amino acids long. V lost 5 bases and J lost 4, with 14 bases in between. Germline assignment: CDR1 SGHTA and CDR2 FQGNSA. CDR3 sequence (DNA): TGTGCCAGCAGCGGAAGGGACACACGCTATGGCTACACCTTC. Protein sequence: CASSGRDTRYGYTF. Variable domain in full (rest from reference TRBV7-2 and TRBJ1-2): GAGVSQSPSNKVTEKGKDVELRCDPISGHTALYWYRQSLGQGLEFLIYFQGNSAPDKSGLPSDRFSAERTGGSVSTLTIQRTQQEDSAVYLCASSGRDTRYGYTFGSGTRLTVV.

CDR3 sequence: CASSPDRDYEQYF. The DNA of the CDR3 is TGTGCCAGCAGCCCGGACCGGGACTACGAGCAGTACTTC. This chain links TRBV11-3 with TRBJ2-7; D is possibly TRBD2 (5 bases). The CDR3 totals 13 residues. Germline assignment: CDR1 SGHNT and CDR2 YENEEA. Trimming removed 5 bases from V and 3 bases from J, with 11 bases in between.

The V and J genes are TRBV12-3 or TRBV12-4 and TRBJ2-4, with 7 bases that match TRBD1. V lost 7 bases and J lost 8; bases outside the gene matches: 5. This CDR3 is 12 amino acids long. The CDR3 sequence: CASTKQGYIQYF. CDR3 in DNA: TGTGCCAGCACCAAACAGGGGTACATTCAGTACTTC.

The chain has TRBV15 and TRBJ2-1; D perhaps matches TRBD2 (5 bases). The CDR3 consists of 14 residues. V was trimmed by 2 bases and J by 9 bases, leaving 14 bases between them. Germline V lookup: CDR1 LNHNV, CDR2 YYDKDF (reference sequence). The CDR3 coding sequence is TGTGCCACCAGCAGACGGCTAGCAGAAGGTGAGCAGTTCTTC. This encodes CATSRRLAEGEQFF. The variable domain in full, with the rest retrieved from reference TRBV15 and TRBJ2-1, is DAMVIQNPRYQVTQFGKPVTLSCSQTLNHNVMYWYQQKSSQAPKLLFHYYDKDFNNEADTPDNFQSRRPNTSFCFLDIRSPGLGDTAMYLCATSRRLAEGEQFFGPGTRLTVL.

This chain uses TRBV5-4 with TRBJ1-2, with a possible D match to TRBD1 (5 bases). In germline, CDR1 is SGHNT, CDR2 YYREEE (reference sequence). The CDR3 has 16 residues. V dropped 0 bases and J dropped 2 bases, with 14 bases sitting between them. The CDR3 nucleotides are TGTGCCAGCAGCTTGGCCGTAGGGGCCATCAACTATGGCTACACCTTC. Translated, it gives CASSLAVGAINYGYTF.

The CDR3: CSVRPHTGTYEQYF. The CDR3 DNA reads as TGCAGCGTCCGACCACATACGGGGACCTACGAGCAGTACTTC. The chain recombines TRBV29-1 with TRBJ2-7, with D possibly matching TRBD2 (5 bases). CDR1 and CDR2 (germline): SQVTM, ANQGSEA. Trimming shortened V by 6 bases and J by 2 bases, and 17 bases separated the two germline ends. The CDR3 has 14 residues.

This rearrangement joins TRBV5-6 to TRBJ2-1, with 13 bases fitting TRBD2. CDR3 size: 16 residues. With V trimmed by 4 bases and J by 7 bases, 8 bases remained unmatched. Germline CDR1 and CDR2: SGHDT and YYEEEE. CDR3 DNA: TGTGCCAGCAGCGATGGACTAGCGGGAGCTAGGAATGAGCAGTTCTTC. It codes for CASSDGLAGARNEQFF.

This chain joins TRBV6-2 or TRBV6-3 and TRBJ2-5, with TRBD2 identical over 7 bases. J was trimmed by 3 bases and V by 2 bases; bases with no gene match: 6. Germline CDR1 reads MNHEY; CDR2 reads SVGEGT. The CDR3 sequence is 15 residues long. The CDR3: CASSYRASGEETQYF. The CDR3 DNA reads TGTGCCAGCAGTTACAGGGCTAGCGGAGAAGAGACCCAGTACTTC.

This chain links TRBV11-3 with TRBJ2-7; 7 positions match TRBD1. The CDR3 loop spans 13 amino acids. The V gene's germline CDR1 is SGHNT and CDR2 YENEEA. Trimming at V came to 5 bases and at J to 7 bases, leaving 8 bases not matched to a gene. CDR3 loop: CASSPQGMGEQYF. The CDR3 DNA follows: TGTGCCAGCAGCCCACAGGGGATGGGAGAGCAGTACTTC.

The chain is built from TRBV9 and TRBJ2-1; D might be TRBD1 (6 bases). Germline-derived CDR1 and CDR2 are SGDLS and YYNGEE. This CDR3 is 15 amino acids long. V was cut by 0 bases and J by 4 bases, with 11 bases left in between. The CDR3 region is CASSVGQGTYNEQFF. The CDR3 DNA reads as TGTGCCAGCAGCGTAGGGCAGGGGACGTACAATGAGCAGTTCTTC. The full variable domain, with the rest looked up from reference TRBV9 and TRBJ2-1, is DSGVTQTPKHLITATGQRVTLRCSPRSGDLSVYWYQQSLDQGLQFLIQYYNGEERAKGNILERFSAQQFPDLHSELNLSSLELGDSALYFCASSVGQGTYNEQFFGPGTRLTVL.

This chain connects TRBV7-2 to TRBJ1-5; 7 nucleotides line up with TRBD1. After removal of 1 base from V and 3 bases from J, the junction contained 3 bases not matched to a gene. The germline CDR1 and CDR2 sequences are SGHTA and FQGNSA. This CDR3 spans 15 amino acids. For the CDR3, the DNA is TGTGCCAGCAGCTTAGGGACAGGAACCAATCAGCCCCAGCATTTT. It yields the protein CASSLGTGTNQPQHF. The full variable domain, rest sourced from reference TRBV7-2 and TRBJ1-5, is GAGVSQSPSNKVTEKGKDVELRCDPISGHTALYWYRQSLGQGLEFLIYFQGNSAPDKSGLPSDRFSAERTGGSVSTLTIQRTQQEDSAVYLCASSLGTGTNQPQHFGDGTRLSIL.

The J gene is TRBJ1-2, the V gene TRBV15, with 7 bases aligning to TRBD1. The CDR3 covers 15 residues. The germline V gene encodes CDR1 LNHNV and CDR2 YYDKDF (reference sequence). V lost 1 base and J lost 7; bases outside the gene matches: 9. CDR3 region: CATSRVYEGAGGYTF. In DNA form, the CDR3 reads TGTGCCACCAGCAGAGTATATGAGGGGGCGGGTGGCTACACCTTC.

The CDR3 loop reads CASSFRDTRPGELFF. CDR3 coding DNA: TGTGCCAGCAGCTTCCGGGACACCCGCCCCGGGGAGCTGTTTTTT. The V gene is TRBV11-2, the J gene TRBJ2-2; TRBD1 is a possible D gene (6 bases). CDR1 is SGHAT and CDR2 is FQNNGV in the germline V gene. Trimming cost V 3 bases and J 6 bases, with 14 bases left between them. The CDR3 covers 15 residues. The full variable domain, with the rest looked up from reference TRBV11-2 and TRBJ2-2, is EAGVAQSPRYKIIEKRQSVAFWCNPISGHATLYWYQQILGQGPKLLIQFQNNGVVDDSQLPKDRFSAERLKGVDSTLKIQPAKLEDSAVYLCASSFRDTRPGELFFGEGSRLTVL.

The chain combines TRBV6-5 with TRBJ2-5; D gene unclear. The V end lost 6 bases, the J end lost 1 base, and 6 bases lay between the germline ends. From germline, CDR1 is MNHEY and CDR2 SVGAGI. The CDR3 is 12 residues long. In DNA form, the CDR3 reads TGTGCCAGCAGCCGTTTCCAAGAGACCCAGTACTTC. This sequence encodes CASSRFQETQYF.

This chain links TRBV18 with TRBJ1-1, with 10 bases aligning to TRBD1. CDR1 KGHSH and CDR2 LQKENI come from the germline V gene. V shed 4 bases and J 7 bases; nucleotides not matched to a gene: 6. The CDR3 sequence is 14 residues long. CDR3 sequence (DNA): TGTGCCAGCTCACAGTCCCGGGACAGGGGTGAAGCTTTCTTT. Its translation: CASSQSRDRGEAFF.